A selection of T cell receptor beta chains follows, all from one sample in a study of T-cell reconstitution after alpha-beta-depleted transplantation in children. TCRdb analysed the PCR reads with MiXCR anew, one entry per CDR3 protein. The data hold a few hundred thousand distinct CDR3 sequences, with about 9.4% observed a single time. This material consisted of PBMCs from the stem cell graft donor, taken from the stem cell graft. The receptor set was obtained from a human donor who donated a stem cell graft to a child with acute lymphoblastic leukemia. CDR3s include the opening cysteine and the closing phenylalanine or tryptophan. A D gene is named only where the DNA matches it firmly. Clone size, where shown, is once, few, many, or a class for clones that have expanded.

D	J	size	V	CDR3	DNA
TRBD1	TRBJ1-2	-	TRBV27	CASSRRGRGNYGYTF	TGTGCCAGCAGTAGGAGGGGGCGCGGTAACTATGGCTACACCTTC
-	TRBJ2-3	few	TRBV5-1	CASSLAVRNTDTQYF	TGCGCCAGCAGCTTGGCCGTCAGAAACACAGATACGCAGTATTTT
TRBD2	TRBJ2-1	-	TRBV5-6	CASSLWLGLADIQSYNEQFF	TGTGCCAGCAGCTTGTGGTTGGGACTAGCGGACATCCAATCCTACAATGAGCAGTTCTTC
TRBD2	TRBJ2-4	-	TRBV9	CASSEGTILAKNIQYF	TGTGCCAGCAGCGAGGGGACTATCTTAGCCAAAAACATTCAGTACTTC
-	TRBJ2-5	many	TRBV28	CASSRADAQETQYF	TGTGCCAGCAGCCGCGCGGATGCGCAAGAGACCCAGTACTTC
TRBD2	TRBJ2-7	few	TRBV7-2	CASSRGSGYYEQYF	TGTGCCAGCAGCCGGGGTAGCGGGTACTACGAGCAGTACTTC
TRBD1	TRBJ1-6	-	TRBV20-1	CSARDPTGGGSPLHF	TGCAGTGCTAGAGACCCGACAGGGGGCGGGTCACCCCTCCACTTT
TRBD1	TRBJ2-2	few	TRBV11-1	CASRPRTGFGVGDTGELFF	TGTGCCAGCAGGCCCCGGACAGGGTTCGGAGTTGGTGACACCGGGGAGCTGTTTTTT
TRBD2	TRBJ2-4	few	TRBV3-1	CARLAPLNIQYF	TGTGCCAGACTAGCGCCCCTTAACATTCAGTACTTC
TRBD2	TRBJ2-3	few	TRBV11-3	CASSLSYGTSGTDTQYF	TGTGCCAGCAGCTTATCCTACGGGACTAGCGGCACAGATACGCAGTATTTT
-	TRBJ1-1	few	TRBV7-9	CASSTVGLNTEAFF	TGTGCCAGCTCTACTGTGGGCCTCAACACTGAAGCTTTCTTT
-	TRBJ1-1	-	TRBV20-1	CSAPRGGTEAFF	TGCAGTGCTCCCAGGGGAGGAACTGAAGCTTTCTTT
TRBD2	TRBJ2-1	-	TRBV28	CASVLAGAFEQFF	TGTGCCAGCGTGTTAGCGGGAGCATTTGAGCAGTTCTTC
TRBD2	TRBJ2-1	many	TRBV10-2	CASMRTSGYNEQFF	TGCGCCAGCATGAGGACTAGCGGCTACAATGAGCAGTTCTTC
TRBD1	TRBJ2-7	-	TRBV18	CASSPQRGTGYEQYF	TGTGCCAGCTCACCGCAACGCGGGACAGGGTACGAGCAGTACTTC
TRBD1	TRBJ2-7	few	TRBV15	CATSLGTGAFYEQYF	TGTGCCACCAGTCTAGGGACAGGGGCGTTCTACGAGCAGTACTTC
-	TRBJ2-3	few	TRBV20-1	CSAGWGSGPTDTQYF	TGCAGTGCCGGATGGGGTAGCGGCCCCACAGATACGCAGTATTTT
-	TRBJ2-1	-	TRBV5-8	CASSWGGQANEQFF	TGTGCCAGCAGCTGGGGGGGGCAGGCCAATGAGCAGTTCTTC
TRBD2	TRBJ2-2	-	TRBV12-3/TRBV12-4	CASSWTSGRGAGELFF	TGTGCCAGCAGCTGGACTAGCGGGAGGGGTGCCGGGGAGCTGTTTTTT
-	TRBJ2-1	few	TRBV20-1	CSAPAGSVREDEQFF	TGCAGTGCTCCCGCCGGGTCAGTCCGAGAGGATGAGCAGTTCTTC
-	TRBJ2-3	few	TRBV29-1	CSVGGPSDRRADTQYF	TGCAGCGTTGGAGGGCCTAGCGACAGAAGGGCAGATACGCAGTATTTT
-	TRBJ2-4	few	TRBV5-1	CASSPNHPGDIQYF	TGCGCCAGCAGCCCGAATCACCCCGGAGACATTCAGTACTTC
-	TRBJ2-1	-	TRBV28	CASTGPWAGRPNEQFF	TGTGCCAGCACAGGGCCGTGGGCAGGGCGCCCCAATGAGCAGTTCTTC
-	TRBJ2-7	many	TRBV6-6	CASSYNQPYEQYF	TGTGCCAGCAGTTACAACCAGCCCTACGAGCAGTACTTC
TRBD2	TRBJ2-1	many	TRBV4-3	CASSQDIGLASNEQFF	TGCGCCAGCAGCCAAGATATCGGACTAGCCTCTAATGAGCAGTTCTTC
-	TRBJ2-1	few	TRBV9	CASSVASGINEQFF	TGTGCCAGCAGCGTAGCCAGCGGTATTAATGAGCAGTTCTTC
TRBD2	TRBJ2-7	-	TRBV7-2	CASIPSGQTSYGQYF	TGTGCCAGCATCCCTAGCGGGCAGACATCCTACGGGCAGTACTTC
TRBD2	TRBJ2-1	few	TRBV5-1	CASSFTSGEYNEQFF	TGCGCCAGCAGCTTCACTAGCGGGGAATACAATGAGCAGTTCTTC
TRBD1	TRBJ2-7	few	TRBV27	CASSKPGQSYEQYF	TGTGCCAGCAGTAAACCGGGACAGTCCTACGAGCAGTACTTC
-	TRBJ2-3	few	TRBV20-1	CSAATSTDTQYF	TGCAGTGCCGCAACTAGCACAGATACGCAGTATTTT
-	TRBJ1-1	-	TRBV12-5	CASGLGPIPEAFF	TGTGCTAGTGGTTTAGGTCCCATACCTGAAGCTTTCTTT
-	TRBJ1-1	-	TRBV7-9	CASSFGVGGRNTEAFF	TGTGCCAGCAGCTTTGGGGTGGGGGGAAGGAACACTGAAGCTTTCTTT
-	TRBJ1-2	few	TRBV5-1	CASSLVPGSGYGYTF	TGCGCCAGCAGCTTGGTACCAGGGTCGGGCTATGGCTACACCTTC
-	TRBJ2-7	few	TRBV5-1	CASSLRAPPAYEQYF	TGCGCCAGCAGCTTGAGGGCCCCCCCTGCCTACGAGCAGTACTTC
TRBD2	TRBJ2-3	many	TRBV2	CASIGPGQTLAGARDTQYF	TGTGCCAGCATCGGGCCGGGACAGACCCTAGCGGGAGCGAGAGATACGCAGTATTTT
-	TRBJ2-5	few	TRBV12-3/TRBV12-4	CASSLPPDGTQYF	TGTGCCAGCAGTTTACCCCCGGATGGGACCCAGTACTTC
-	TRBJ2-7	many	TRBV3-1	CASSQDSGEQYF	TGTGCCAGCAGCCAAGATTCGGGCGAGCAGTACTTC
-	TRBJ1-1	few	TRBV12-3/TRBV12-4	CASTAVSEAFF	TGTGCCAGCACAGCCGTGAGTGAAGCTTTCTTT
TRBD2	TRBJ2-1	few	TRBV5-1	CASSLAPSGSSNEQFF	TGCGCCAGCAGCTTGGCCCCTAGCGGGAGTTCAAATGAGCAGTTCTTC
TRBD2	TRBJ2-3	-	TRBV12-3/TRBV12-4	CASSFLAGISDTQYF	TGTGCCAGCAGTTTCCTAGCGGGAATATCAGATACGCAGTATTTT
-	TRBJ1-1	-	TRBV20-1	CSARDGSMGTEAFF	TGCAGTGCTAGAGATGGTAGTATGGGCACTGAAGCTTTCTTT
-	TRBJ2-5	-	TRBV2	CASSKTSYPETQYF	TGTGCCAGCAGTAAGACTAGTTACCCAGAGACCCAGTACTTC